This T cell receptor (beta chain) was captured by sequencing in a study of blood T cell repertoires in COVID-19. Sequencing was performed with immunoSEQ multiplex PCR; in TCRdb, only in-frame clones are kept and a portion is missing. The sample records under 150,000 clones, 75% to 90% being singletons. The germline gives CDR1 SEHNR, CDR2 FQNEAQ (reference sequence). V was pared by 6 bases and J by 4 bases, with 18 bases between. The CDR3 covers 16 residues. This sequence joins TRBV7-9 and TRBJ2-2, with D possibly being TRBD2 (5 bases). Material for sequencing was PBMCs or T cells enriched from blood (not recorded which). This receptor was taken from a man aged 25-45 years who had recovered from COVID-19. The CDR3 nucleotides read TGTGCCAGCAGACCAACTAGTTCAGTTCGCACCGGGGAGCTGTTTTTT. This translates into CASRPTSSVRTGELFF.